A single sample is the source of the 17 T cell receptor beta chains below, sequenced in a study of cytomegalovirus exposure and HLA in healthy donors. Sequencing was performed with immunoSEQ multiplex PCR; in TCRdb, only in-frame clones are kept and a portion is missing. The sample lists around 220,000 clones; around nine tenths were seen once. Input material: PBMCs. The receptors were sampled from a woman younger than 35 in good health and CMV-seronegative.

This rearrangement joins TRBV27 to TRBJ2-3; D perhaps matches TRBD2 (5 bases). V lost 4 bases and J 3 bases, leaving 11 bases between the germline ends. This CDR3 contains 14 residues. CDR1 MNHEY and CDR2 SMNVEV come from the germline V gene (reference sequence). As DNA, the CDR3 is TGTGCCAGCAGTTCCCGGAGGCTAACAGATACGCAGTATTTT. This codes for CASSSRRLTDTQYF.

V usage is TRBV6-6 and J usage is TRBJ1-3; D remains ambiguous. The CDR3 contains 15 residues. Germline V lookup: CDR1 MNHNY, CDR2 SVGAGI (reference sequence). Trimming left V 2 bases short and J 4 bases short, with 12 bases between. The CDR3 nucleotides are TGTGCCAGCAGTTACACCTTAGAAGAGGGAAACACCATATATTTT. It encodes CASSYTLEEGNTIYF.

V is TRBV7-3 and J is TRBJ2-4; D is unclear. The CDR3 length is 15 residues. Trimming pared 2 bases from V and 2 bases from J, leaving 10 bases between. Germline CDR1 and CDR2: SGHTA and FQGTGA. In nucleotides, the CDR3 is TGTGCCAGCAGCTTACTGGGCCCCCCCAAAAACATTCAGTACTTC. Translation: CASSLLGPPKNIQYF.

This clone was detected once. This chain links TRBV9 with TRBJ2-5, with 12 bases that match TRBD1. Germline loops: CDR1 SGDLS, CDR2 YYNGEE. The CDR3 runs 16 residues. The V and J ends lost 1 base and 5 bases, in that order; junction bases with no gene match: 6. CDR3 residues: CASSVQGTGGRETQYF. As DNA, the CDR3 is TGTGCCAGCAGCGTACAAGGGACAGGGGGCCGGGAGACCCAGTACTTC.

CDR3 sequence: CASSSGTSIIDTQYF. In nucleotides, the CDR3 is TGTGCCAGCAGTTCCGGGACTAGCATTATCGATACGCAGTATTTT. The chain couples TRBV7-9 to TRBJ2-3, with TRBD2 matching 9 bases. Trimming cost V 6 bases and J 6 bases; bases outside gene matches: 10. Germline values: CDR1 SEHNR, CDR2 FQNEAQ (reference sequence). The CDR3 is made up of 15 amino acids.

The V and J genes are TRBV5-1 and TRBJ2-3; 14 bases map to TRBD2. The length of the CDR3 is 16 residues. V dropped 5 bases and J dropped 3; count of bases not matched to a gene: 5. The V gene's germline CDR1 is SGHRS and CDR2 YFSETQ. CDR3 DNA: TGCGCCAGCAGGCGACGACTAGCGGGAGGGACAGATACGCAGTATTTT. It encodes CASRRRLAGGTDTQYF.

A few counts support this clone. The chain recombines TRBV4-2 with TRBJ1-2; possibly TRBD1 for D (5 bases). The V gene lost 5 bases and the J gene lost 6 bases, with 16 bases spanning the gap. This CDR3 is built from 14 residues. Germline V lookup: CDR1 LGHNA, CDR2 YNFKEQ. As DNA, the CDR3 is TGTGCCAGCAGCGACGTGGGGCGGGAAGATGGCTACACCTTC. Protein sequence: CASSDVGREDGYTF.

The J gene is TRBJ1-3, the V gene TRBV13; D gene ambiguous. The V gene's germline CDR1 is PRHDT and CDR2 FYEKMQ (reference sequence). With 4 bases removed from V and 1 base from J, the gap between germline ends came to 14 bases. This CDR3 contains 16 residues. In nucleotides, the CDR3 is TGTGCCAGCAGCTCCCGACTGCAACTGTCTGGAAACACCATATATTTT. Protein product: CASSSRLQLSGNTIYF. Looking up the rest from reference TRBV13 and TRBJ1-3 gives the full variable domain: AAGVIQSPRHLIKEKRETATLKCYPIPRHDTVYWYQQGPGQDPQFLISFYEKMQSDKGSIPDRFSAQQFSDYHSELNMSSLELGDSALYFCASSSRLQLSGNTIYFGEGSWLTVV.

The rearrangement uses TRBV29-1 and TRBJ2-1; 12 positions agree with TRBD2. The length of the CDR3 is 14 residues. After removal of 6 bases from V and 6 bases from J, the junction contained 6 bases not matched to a gene. Germline values: CDR1 SQVTM, CDR2 ANQGSEA. CDR3 sequence (DNA): TGCAGCGTCCACACTAGCGGGAGGTTCAATGAGCAGTTCTTC. Protein product: CSVHTSGRFNEQFF.

J is TRBJ2-1 and V is TRBV19; possibly TRBD2 for D (6 bases). The CDR3 length is 14 residues. Germline CDR1 reads LNHDA; CDR2 reads SQIVND (reference sequence). Trimming removed 6 bases at V and 6 bases at J, with 15 bases between. CDR3 protein: CASSMHRGGNEQFF. CDR3 nucleotide sequence: TGTGCCAGTAGCATGCACCGGGGAGGCAATGAGCAGTTCTTC. The variable domain in full, completed from reference TRBV19 and TRBJ2-1, reads DGGITQSPKYLFRKEGQNVTLSCEQNLNHDAMYWYRQDPGQGLRLIYYSQIVNDFQKGDIAEGYSVSREKKESFPLTVTSAQKNPTAFYLCASSMHRGGNEQFFGPGTRLTVL.

The V and J genes are TRBV6-5 and TRBJ2-7; 9 positions match TRBD2. Germline V gene sequence: CDR1 MNHEY, CDR2 SVGAGI. The trim removed 2 bases at V and 5 bases at J, leaving 10 bases unmatched. There are 16 residues in the CDR3. The CDR3 sequence is CASSYGGSGRKNEQYF. For the CDR3, the DNA is TGTGCCAGCAGTTACGGGGGTAGCGGGAGAAAGAACGAGCAGTACTTC.

In this sample, this clone turned up a few times. This chain joins TRBV18 and TRBJ2-2, with 7 nucleotides matching TRBD2. This CDR3 comprises 16 residues. The V and J ends lost 2 bases and 3 bases, in that order; junction bases with no gene match: 6. The germline V gene has CDR1 KGHSH and CDR2 LQKENI. Here the CDR3 DNA reads TGTGCCAGCTCACCAGGACTAGTCCGCCACACCGGGGAGCTGTTTTTT. It translates to CASSPGLVRHTGELFF.

The genes are TRBV7-6 and TRBJ2-1; a possible D gene is TRBD2 (6 bases). Looked up from germline, CDR1 is SGHVS and CDR2 is FNYEAQ. Trimming took 3 bases from V and 6 from J, leaving 21 bases between them. This CDR3 is 17 amino acids long. The CDR3 DNA follows: TGTGCCAGCAGCTTTCGAGGAGGCGGGACGCCATTCAATGAGCAGTTCTTC. Amino acid sequence: CASSFRGGGTPFNEQFF.

This chain uses TRBV19 with TRBJ1-2, with a weak D call TRBD1 (5 bases). There are 12 residues in the CDR3. Germline lookup yields CDR1 LNHDA and CDR2 SQIVND (reference sequence). V lost 4 bases and J 7 bases, leaving 10 bases between the germline ends. This chain's CDR3 is CASSKGPGGYTF. CDR3 sequence (DNA): TGTGCCAGTAGTAAGGGGCCTGGTGGCTACACCTTC.

The V gene is TRBV7-9, the J gene TRBJ2-7; 11 bases line up with TRBD2. Per the germline V gene, CDR1 is SEHNR and CDR2 is FQNEAQ (reference sequence). J lost 6 bases, V lost 6 bases, and 4 bases had no gene match. This CDR3 comprises 13 residues. CDR3 bases: TGTGCCAGCAGAACTAGCGGGAGTCCCGAGCAGTACTTC. It encodes CASRTSGSPEQYF.

CDR3 in DNA: TGCGCCAGCAGCCACCGACAGGGGGGTTCCTACGAGCAGTACTTC. Translation gives CASSHRQGGSYEQYF. The rearrangement joins TRBV4-3 to TRBJ2-7; 9 bases match TRBD1. Trimming at V came to 3 bases and at J to 1 base, leaving 4 bases not matched to a gene. The length of the CDR3 is 15 residues. Germline V gene sequence: CDR1 LGHNA, CDR2 YSLEER.

The chain recombines TRBV29-1 with TRBJ1-1, with TRBD1 identical over 7 bases. The CDR3 has 13 amino acids. V was pared by 7 bases and J by 4 bases, with 9 bases of the junction left unmatched. The germline gives CDR1 SQVTM, CDR2 ANQGSEA. As DNA, the CDR3 is TGCAGCGAACATCAGGGGGGAGGCACTGAAGCTTTCTTT. Its translation is CSEHQGGGTEAFF.